These T cell receptor beta chains were read from a single sample in a study of blood T cells in healthy people across ages. TCRdb redid the calling of the 5' RACE reads with MiXCR, one entry per CDR3 protein. Of some 800,000 distinct CDR3 sequences in the sample, around a quarter are singletons; the top ten hold roughly 3.5%. This same sample was also taken into another study, of T cells of mothers and their children.

The sequencing input was blood. Receptors originate from a boy aged 5-17 years in good health. Both conserved end residues are part of each CDR3. Fields, in order: V gene, CDR3 protein.

>TRBV7-9
CASSSGIHEEQYF
>TRBV18
CASSPTGANVLTF
>TRBV20-1
CSARVGARGNTIYF
>TRBV9
CASSAGGSDTYEQYF
>TRBV12-3/TRBV12-4
CASSLAGWASPLHF
>TRBV6-1
CASSLHGQSYEQYF
>TRBV6-5
CASSPPTGGNSYTF
>TRBV13
CASSLELTEQFF
>TRBV5-1
CASSGAGLAGGSEQFF
>TRBV12-3/TRBV12-4
CASSFWGGREGNQPQHF
>TRBV29-1
CSVEDLSPRGPVNEQFF
>TRBV11-1
CASSAAHPENNEQFF
>TRBV5-1
CASSWGTSGRASQETQYF
>TRBV6-2/TRBV6-3
CASSLSRGANTEAFF
>TRBV20-1
CSARGSSGRSYNEQFF
>TRBV28
CASTRRAGGYTF
>TRBV28
CASRRTVGGDYGYTF
>TRBV18
CASSEQTGVYTLHF
>TRBV9
CASSVVGDTQYF
>TRBV7-8
CASSLTDSNQPQHF
>TRBV5-1
CASSLDGSLAGLLDEQYF
>TRBV6-1
CASSDRRGHALTGELFF
>TRBV6-5
CASSSLRGHYGYTF
>TRBV6-5
CASSYSNRVSTDTQYF
>TRBV12-3/TRBV12-4
CASSLNRANSPLHF
>TRBV6-2/TRBV6-3
CASSASGSSETQYF
>TRBV7-3
CASSPYPSGANVLTF
>TRBV7-2
CASSISQGRTEAFF
>TRBV7-9
CASRPGKSGNTIYF
>TRBV11-1
CASSLGSFSGELFF
>TRBV20-1
CSAIAFTGLLNTEAFF
>TRBV12-3/TRBV12-4
CASSLSYANSNQPQHF
>TRBV4-3
CASSQDATGGPEAFF
>TRBV6-4
CASSDSRAGPGNEQFF
>TRBV28
CASSFGGGAKETQYF
>TRBV4-3
CASSQDPGNQPQHF
>TRBV20-1
CSARGKSGPSAQRF
>TRBV24-1
CATSDLVTGKVETQYF
>TRBV5-8
CASRVPGGWYQETQYF
>TRBV20-1
CSAQEERGVNNEQFF
>TRBV2
CASSEQGAADTQYF
>TRBV28
CASSLFRARETQYF
>TRBV5-1
CASSSRGDYGYTF
>TRBV6-6
CASSYTIGETQYF
>TRBV29-1
CSVELPRRTNYGYTF
>TRBV6-2/TRBV6-3
CASSLEQGGFYEQYF
>TRBV11-2
CASRAGGLETQYF
>TRBV12-3/TRBV12-4
CASLTGTGYTETQYF
>TRBV9
CASSPLRGDRSFDGYTF
>TRBV27
CASSKNVIAYLTEQYF
>TRBV7-9
CASSFDFGFNEQFF
>TRBV6-2/TRBV6-3
CASGAMRRIVDEQYF
>TRBV4-3
CASSQEFLGKNIQYF
>TRBV20-1
CSAKRPRDEQETQYF
>TRBV7-9
CASSILGQGLDTEAFF
>TRBV6-2/TRBV6-3
CASSYPSGNYEQYF
>TRBV3-1
CASSFRDRGLEQYF
>TRBV18
CASSPSPSYEQYF
>TRBV20-1
CSARDWVGQPQHF
>TRBV11-3
CASSLIRQINEKLFF